The 24 T cell receptor beta chains below come from one sample, sequenced in a study of cytomegalovirus exposure and HLA in healthy donors. The PCR used 60 Vbeta and 13 Jbeta primers. Assay used: immunoSEQ multiplex PCR; TCRdb lists only in-frame clones, some missing. In the table there are about 94,000 clones, roughly three quarters of which are singletons. The material sequenced was PBMCs. These receptors originate from a woman between 35 and 50 years old in good health and CMV-seronegative.

With respect to this clone: This specimen includes other DNA sequences encoding the same CDR3. The rearrangement joins TRBV29-1 to TRBJ1-2; perhaps TRBD1 as D (6 bases). V shed 3 bases and J shed 5 bases, with 10 bases lying between them. There are 12 residues in the CDR3. From germline, CDR1 is SQVTM and CDR2 ANQGSEA. CDR3 protein: CSVEGAWYGYTF. The CDR3 nucleotides read TGCAGCGTTGAGGGGGCTTGGTATGGCTACACCTTC.

The CDR3 sequence is CASSQTTNTEAFF. The CDR3 region has the DNA TGCGCCAGCAGCCAAACCACAAACACTGAAGCTTTCTTT. This sequence joins TRBV4-3 and TRBJ1-1; unclear D gene. The CDR3 runs 13 residues. The germline CDR1 and CDR2 sequences are LGHNA and YSLEER. With 2 bases removed from V and 2 bases from J, the gap between germline ends came to 6 bases.

The CDR3 region is CASIRGMNTEAFF. The CDR3 DNA follows: TGTGCCAGCATCCGGGGAATGAACACTGAAGCTTTCTTT. The chain is built from TRBV28 and TRBJ1-1; D not certain. V lost 7 bases and J lost 0, with 9 bases in between. The CDR3 is made up of 13 amino acids. Germline-derived CDR1 and CDR2 are MDHEN and SYDVKM.

J is TRBJ2-7 and V is TRBV4-2; D is possibly TRBD1 (5 bases). V lost 0 bases and J 1 base, leaving 7 bases between the germline ends. CDR1 is LGHNA, CDR2 YNFKEQ, per germline. CDR3 length: 14 residues. The CDR3 nucleotides read TGTGCCAGCAGCCAAGATCAGGGATCCTACGAGCAGTACTTC. As protein: CASSQDQGSYEQYF.

CDR3 nucleotide sequence: TGCGCCAGCAGCGGCGGGGGGCTTACAGATACGCAGTATTTT. Encoded protein: CASSGGGLTDTQYF. The V gene is TRBV5-1, the J gene TRBJ2-3; 8 bases are shared with TRBD2. The CDR3 is made up of 14 amino acids. From germline, CDR1 is SGHRS and CDR2 YFSETQ. The ends lost 4 bases at V and 3 bases at J; junction bases unmatched: 4.

The chain links TRBV2 to TRBJ1-5; TRBD1 is a possible D gene (5 bases). In germline, CDR1 is SNHLY, CDR2 FYNNEI. The CDR3 contains 15 residues. V dropped 7 bases and J dropped 4 bases, with 17 bases sitting between them. The CDR3 protein is CASNLQGRSNQPQHF. CDR3 nucleotides: TGTGCCAGCAATCTGCAGGGAAGGTCGAATCAGCCCCAGCATTTT. Full variable domain (remainder filled in from reference TRBV2 and TRBJ1-5): EPEVTQTPSHQVTQMGQEVILRCVPISNHLYFYWYRQILGQKVEFLVSFYNNEISEKSEIFDDQFSVERPDGSNFTLKIRSTKLEDSAMYFCASNLQGRSNQPQHFGDGTRLSIL.

This chain links TRBV6-1 with TRBJ2-5; TRBD1 matches 8 bases. V lost 8 bases and J lost 5; bases outside the gene matches: 7. CDR3 size: 13 residues. Germline CDR1 MNHNS, CDR2 SASEGT. The CDR3 here is CASQTGARETQYF. In DNA form, the CDR3 reads TGTGCCAGCCAGACAGGGGCACGGGAGACCCAGTACTTC.

The chain is built from TRBV11-2 and TRBJ1-6; 9 bases are shared with TRBD1. Per the germline V gene, CDR1 is SGHAT and CDR2 is FQNNGV. The CDR3 totals 13 residues. V shed 5 bases and J 7 bases; nucleotides not matched to a gene: 0. As DNA, the CDR3 is TGTGCCAGCAGCGACAGGGGGAATTCACCCCTCCACTTT. The encoded protein is CASSDRGNSPLHF.

The chain couples TRBV6-5 to TRBJ1-4; TRBD1 matches 7 bases. The V gene end was trimmed by 7 bases and the J gene end by 8 bases; junction bases not matched to a gene: 13. Germline CDR1 and CDR2: MNHEY and SVGAGI. The CDR3 length is 15 residues. This CDR3 reads CASNEGQAAREKLFF. CDR3 bases: TGTGCCAGCAACGAAGGACAGGCCGCACGGGAAAAACTGTTTTTT.

The chain recombines TRBV4-1 with TRBJ1-6; D is unresolved. Trimming shortened V by 0 bases and J by 6 bases, and 9 bases separated the two germline ends. The CDR3 runs to 15 residues. Germline CDR1 MGHRA, CDR2 YSYEKL. The CDR3 sequence is CASSQDIPFNSPLHF. The CDR3 DNA follows: TGCGCCAGCAGCCAAGATATTCCGTTTAATTCACCCCTCCACTTT.

This clone occurred a few times. The rearrangement uses TRBV5-6 and TRBJ2-2; D not resolved. Trimming removed 2 bases from V and 1 base from J, with 3 bases in between. CDR1 and CDR2 from the germline V gene are SGHDT and YYEEEE. The CDR3 contains 13 residues. This chain's CDR3 is CASSFWNTGELFF. As DNA, the CDR3 is TGTGCCAGCAGCTTCTGGAACACCGGGGAGCTGTTTTTT.

The J gene is TRBJ2-7, the V gene TRBV28, with TRBD2 identical over 11 bases. The V gene's germline CDR1 is MDHEN and CDR2 SYDVKM. With V trimmed by 6 bases and J by 7 bases, 8 bases remained unmatched. This CDR3 contains 14 residues. CDR3 coding DNA: TGTGCCAGCAGAACGACCGGGACTAGCGGTGAGCAGTACTTC. This encodes CASRTTGTSGEQYF. The full variable domain, its missing parts supplied by reference TRBV28 and TRBJ2-7, is DVKVTQSSRYLVKRTGEKVFLECVQDMDHENMFWYRQDPGLGLRLIYFSYDVKMKEKGDIPEGYSVSREKKERFSLILESASTNQTSMYLCASRTTGTSGEQYFGPGTRLTVT.

The V and J genes are TRBV4-2 and TRBJ1-2; weak D call: TRBD1 (6 bases). The CDR3 runs to 15 residues. Trimming pared 0 bases from V and 0 bases from J, leaving 8 bases between. Germline CDR1 reads LGHNA; CDR2 reads YNFKEQ. CDR3 DNA sequence: TGTGCCAGCAGCCAAGACGCAGGGGCTAACTATGGCTACACCTTC. Encoded protein: CASSQDAGANYGYTF.

In this sample, this clone turned up a few times. The chain is built from TRBV14 and TRBJ1-3; D perhaps matches TRBD1 (6 bases). Per germline, CDR1 SGHDN and CDR2 FVKESK. V was cut by 4 bases and J by 3 bases, with 13 bases left in between. This CDR3 has 15 amino acids. The CDR3 reads CASSLNRVHGNTIYF. The CDR3 DNA is TGTGCCAGCAGCCTTAACAGGGTTCATGGAAACACCATATATTTT.

V is TRBV28 and J is TRBJ1-1; a possible D gene is TRBD1 (5 bases). CDR1 is MDHEN, CDR2 SYDVKM, per germline. V was trimmed by 5 bases and J by 10 bases, leaving 17 bases between them. The CDR3 runs to 13 residues. CDR3 sequence: CASSRSGQGVAFF. In DNA, the CDR3 is TGTGCCAGCAGTCGCTCTGGACAAGGTGTAGCTTTCTTT.

This clone was observed a few times. The chain carries TRBV4-1 and TRBJ1-1; tentative D call: TRBD1 (6 bases). The CDR3 runs 15 residues. Trimming took 5 bases from V and 10 from J, leaving 23 bases between them. CDR1 and CDR2 (germline): MGHRA, YSYEKL. The CDR3 sequence is CASSAPAKGTRTAFF. DNA of the CDR3: TGCGCCAGCAGCGCTCCAGCCAAGGGGACAAGGACAGCTTTCTTT.

The sample holds a few counts of this clone. The chain employs TRBV6-5 and TRBJ1-1; 8 positions agree with TRBD1. V lost 6 bases, J lost 5 bases, and 5 bases stayed unmatched. The CDR3 covers 13 residues. CDR1 is MNHEY and CDR2 is SVGAGI in the germline V gene. The CDR3 sequence is CASRDRAVTEAFF. Written as DNA, the CDR3 is TGTGCCAGCAGGGACAGGGCGGTTACTGAAGCTTTCTTT.

The V and J genes are TRBV6-1 and TRBJ1-4, with a tentative D call TRBD1 (6 bases). Germline V lookup: CDR1 MNHNS, CDR2 SASEGT. The CDR3 covers 15 residues. V was shortened by 2 bases and J by 5 bases, with 12 bases between the two germline ends. Here the CDR3 DNA reads TGTGCCAGCAGTGAACAGGGGACCGCGAATGAAAAACTGTTTTTT. Amino acids: CASSEQGTANEKLFF.

CDR3 region: CASSETGERNEQFF. Written as DNA, the CDR3 is TGTGCCAGCAGTGAGACAGGGGAGAGGAATGAGCAGTTCTTC. This chain joins TRBV6-4 and TRBJ2-1; 8 bases line up with TRBD1. Unmatched junction bases numbered 5, after V lost 3 bases and J lost 7 bases. The CDR3 runs 14 residues. Germline V CDR1 and CDR2: MRHNA, SNTAGT.

V and J are TRBV5-1 and TRBJ2-1, with 9 nucleotides matching TRBD1. Germline CDR1 SGHRS, CDR2 YFSETQ. The CDR3 extends over 14 amino acids. Unmatched junction bases numbered 5, after V lost 4 bases and J lost 6 bases. CDR3 sequence reads: CASSPGQGRNEQFF. CDR3 bases: TGCGCCAGCAGCCCGGGACAGGGACGCAATGAGCAGTTCTTC.

This chain uses TRBV5-8 with TRBJ2-7, with TRBD2 as a possible D gene (7 bases). The CDR3 has 14 amino acids. Trimming left V 4 bases short and J 2 bases short, with 13 bases between. CDR1 and CDR2 from the germline V gene are SGHTS and YDEGEE. CDR3 bases: TGTGCCAGCAGCCACCGGGGGGCCACCTACGAGCAGTACTTC. Translation: CASSHRGATYEQYF.

The chain couples TRBV2 to TRBJ1-5; the match to TRBD1 covers 7 bases. The CDR3 extends over 15 amino acids. The germline CDR1 and CDR2 sequences are SNHLY and FYNNEI. The J segment lost 2 bases and the V segment lost 2 bases, leaving 3 bases of the junction unmatched. The CDR3 nucleotides are TGTGCCAGCAGTGAACGGGACAGCGGCAATCAGCCCCAGCATTTT. Residues: CASSERDSGNQPQHF.

This clone was counted between two and nine times. The chain has TRBV29-1 and TRBJ1-1; weak D call: TRBD1 (5 bases). The CDR3 covers 12 residues. Germline CDR1 SQVTM, CDR2 ANQGSEA. CDR3 DNA: TGCAGTGTGGCGGGGGGTGGCACTGAAGCTTTCTTT. Residues: CSVAGGGTEAFF.

The sample holds a few counts of this clone. The rearrangement joins TRBV27 to TRBJ1-1, with D uncertain. The CDR3 sequence is 13 residues long. The V gene's germline CDR1 is MNHEY and CDR2 SMNVEV (reference sequence). The V end lost 2 bases, the J end lost 11 bases, and 15 bases lay between the germline ends. The CDR3 DNA follows: TGTGCCAGCAGTTTAAGAGGAATTGGTTGGGCTTTCTTT. Translating it yields CASSLRGIGWAFF.